The 12 T cell receptor beta chains below all came from one sample that was sequenced in a study of blood T cells in healthy people across ages. The authors ran a second PCR of about 7 to 11 cycles using a sample-barcoded 5' primer and a J-beta primer mix. Each CDR3 protein is one row after TCRdb ran MiXCR on the 5' RACE reads. The data contain over 1,500,000 distinct CDR3 sequences, around 50% of them singletons. The sample comprised blood. These receptors all stem from a woman in her thirties or forties in good health.

The V gene is TRBV6-1, the J gene TRBJ1-4, with D tentatively TRBD1 (6 bases). Trimming took off 2 bases at V and 7 bases at J, with 14 bases between the two ends. Germline V gene data show CDR1 as MNHNS and CDR2 as SASEGT. CDR3 length: 15 amino acids. The CDR3 protein is CASSELGGGGEKLFF. The CDR3 DNA reads TGTGCCAGCAGTGAACTCGGCGGGGGCGGTGAAAAACTGTTTTTT.

This clonotype was counted only a few times. A read error may produce the germline difference seen at one junction end. The rearrangement links TRBV7-7 to TRBJ2-5, with 9 bases lining up with TRBD1. Germline CDR1 and CDR2: SSHAT and FNYEAQ (reference sequence). The CDR3 totals 17 residues. The CDR3 sequence: CASSPFRAGTGLQTQYF. The CDR3 DNA reads as TGTGCTAGCAGCCCCTTTAGGGCCGGGACAGGGTTGCAGACCCAGTACTTC.

The rearrangement uses TRBV6-5 and TRBJ1-5; a possible D gene is TRBD1 (6 bases). The CDR3 contains 16 residues. V was shortened by 4 bases and J by 0 bases, with 13 bases between the two germline ends. The germline V gene has CDR1 MNHEY and CDR2 SVGAGI. The DNA of the CDR3 is TGTGCCAGCAGTTTCCCAGGGGATTATAGCAATCAGCCCCAGCATTTT. Protein: CASSFPGDYSNQPQHF.

The gene calls are TRBV4-3 and TRBJ2-7, with 7 positions matching TRBD1. Trimming removed 3 bases from V and 0 bases from J; junction bases left unmatched: 5. CDR3 length equals 15 residues. Germline V gives CDR1 LGHNA, CDR2 YSLEER. The CDR3 coding sequence is TGCGCCAGCAGCCAGATGAGGGACAGCTCCTACGAGCAGTACTTC. It yields the protein CASSQMRDSSYEQYF.

The CDR3 loop reads CASSLLSGSREKLFF. The CDR3 region has the DNA TGTGCCAGCAGTCTCCTCTCCGGCAGCCGGGAAAAACTGTTTTTT. The chain couples TRBV27 to TRBJ1-4; D is unresolved. V shed 5 bases and J shed 8 bases, with 18 bases lying between them. CDR3 length: 15 amino acids. In germline, CDR1 is MNHEY, CDR2 SMNVEV (reference sequence).

The rearrangement joins TRBV28 to TRBJ2-1; D is undetermined. Germline loops: CDR1 MDHEN, CDR2 SYDVKM. V was shortened by 3 bases and J by 5 bases, with 11 bases between the two germline ends. CDR3 length: 14 amino acids. CDR3 sequence: CASSLTPNDNEQFF. In DNA, the CDR3 is TGTGCCAGCAGTTTGACACCTAATGACAATGAGCAGTTCTTC. The entire variable domain, with the rest obtained from reference TRBV28 and TRBJ2-1, is as follows: DVKVTQSSRYLVKRTGEKVFLECVQDMDHENMFWYRQDPGLGLRLIYFSYDVKMKEKGDIPEGYSVSREKKERFSLILESASTNQTSMYLCASSLTPNDNEQFFGPGTRLTVL.

V usage is TRBV10-3 and J usage is TRBJ2-7; 9 bases agree with TRBD2. The germline gives CDR1 ENHRY, CDR2 SYGVKD. The junction had 5 bases not matched to a gene; V was cut back by 5 bases and J by 0 bases. The CDR3 is 15 amino acids. CDR3 region: CAISRGLASSYEQYF. For the CDR3, the DNA is TGTGCCATCAGTCGAGGACTAGCGAGCTCCTACGAGCAGTACTTC.

This clonotype showed up just a few times. The chain couples TRBV7-9 to TRBJ2-3, with TRBD1 as a possible D gene (6 bases). Per the germline V gene, CDR1 is SEHNR and CDR2 is FQNEAQ (reference sequence). The CDR3 length is 16 residues. Trimming took 5 bases from V and 0 from J, leaving 15 bases between them. CDR3 loop: CASSQHDRSSTDTQYF. The DNA of the CDR3 is TGTGCCAGCAGCCAACACGACAGGAGTAGCACAGATACGCAGTATTTT.

As to this clonotype: At one of its ends the junction is not consistent with the germline gene, which may arise from a read error. The V and J genes are TRBV27 and TRBJ2-3; TRBD2 aligns across 8 bases. Looked up from germline, CDR1 is MNHEY and CDR2 is SMNVEV (reference sequence). The CDR3 length is 14 residues. The CDR3 coding sequence is TGTACCAGTGCACCCGGGAGGGCCGCAGATACGCAGTATTTT. This sequence encodes CTSAPGRAADTQYF.

The chain employs TRBV28 and TRBJ2-5; TRBD2 matches at 12 bases. CDR1 is MDHEN and CDR2 is SYDVKM in the germline V gene. The length of the CDR3 is 16 residues. J was trimmed by 4 bases and V by 2 bases; bases with no gene match: 5. CDR3 nucleotides: TGTGCCAGCAGTTTACCTAGCGGGGGGGCCAGAGAGACCCAGTACTTC. It specifies CASSLPSGGARETQYF.

Remarks on this clonotype: Sequence at one end of the junction differs from germline and may be a read error. This chain connects TRBV6-5 to TRBJ1-1, with D maybe TRBD1 (6 bases). This CDR3 has 14 amino acids. Germline V gives CDR1 MNHEY, CDR2 SVGAGI. CDR3 bases: TGTTCCAGCAGCAGAAACAGGGTCCGCCCTGAAGCTTTCTTT. It specifies CSSSRNRVRPEAFF.

V usage is TRBV21-1 and J usage is TRBJ2-5; whether TRBD1, the table's D call, matches the DNA was not checked. TRBV21-1 is annotated as a pseudogene. This CDR3 spans 16 amino acids. Written as DNA, the CDR3 is TGTGCCAGCAGCAAAGTAGACAGGGGCTATGAAGAGACCCAGTACTTC. This gives the protein CASSKVDRGYEETQYF.